A selection of T cell receptor beta chains follows, all from one sample in a study of cytomegalovirus exposure and HLA in healthy donors. The table came from immunoSEQ multiplex PCR; TCRdb's copy has only in-frame clones and leaves some out. The repertoire holds more than 200,000 clones, roughly 79% seen once, with around 2% in the top ten. The sample was PBMCs. The origin of the receptors is a man aged 18 to 30 in good health and CMV-seronegative. Both conserved end residues are part of each CDR3. Fields, in order: V gene, clone size, D gene, J gene, CDR3 protein, CDR3 DNA. D genes are given only for firm matches. Some rows have no size entry. The others give once, few or many, or a class for an expanded clone.

TRBV7-7	-	TRBD2	TRBJ2-5	CASSRGLAGVKETQYF	TGTGCTAGCAGCCGGGGACTAGCGGGAGTAAAAGAGACCCAGTACTTC
TRBV7-8	-	TRBD1	TRBJ2-7	CASSGPGQVAEQYF	TGTGCCAGCAGCGGCCCGGGACAGGTCGCCGAGCAGTACTTC
TRBV10-3	-	TRBD2	TRBJ2-3	CAISELTSGRGTDTQYF	TGTGCCATCAGTGAGTTAACTAGCGGGAGGGGCACAGATACGCAGTATTTT
TRBV28	-	-	TRBJ1-1	CASSLRQVIYEAFF	TGTGCCAGCAGTTTACGACAGGTGATCTATGAAGCTTTCTTT
TRBV19	-	-	TRBJ2-5	CASSGENQETQYF	TGTGCCAGTAGCGGGGAGAACCAAGAGACCCAGTACTTC
TRBV6-1	-	-	TRBJ2-7	CASSVRDISYEQYF	TGTGCCAGCAGTGTTCGGGACATAAGCTACGAGCAGTACTTC
TRBV9	-	-	TRBJ2-6	CASSPLPGANVLTF	TGTGCCAGCAGCCCCCTTCCCGGGGCCAACGTCCTGACTTTC
TRBV30	-	-	TRBJ1-1	CAWIARYDTEAFF	TGTGCCTGGATTGCCAGATACGACACTGAAGCTTTCTTT
TRBV7-8	-	TRBD1	TRBJ1-4	CASSSRGQANEKLSF	TGTGCCAGCAGCTCCCGCGGACAGGCTAATGAAAAACTGTCTTTT
TRBV5-8	-	TRBD1	TRBJ1-6	CASSLGTGFRSPLHF	TGTGCCAGCAGCTTGGGGACAGGGTTTAGGTCACCCCTCCACTTT
TRBV19	-	-	TRBJ2-6	CASSPWRDSIYTSGANVLTF	TGTGCCAGTAGCCCATGGCGGGACAGCATCTACACCTCTGGGGCCAACGTCCTGACTTTC
TRBV18	-	TRBD1	TRBJ1-1	CASSQTIGTGGNTEAFF	TGTGCCAGCTCACAAACGATCGGGACAGGGGGGAACACTGAAGCTTTCTTT
TRBV7-9	-	-	TRBJ1-5	CASSLDRGGHQPQHF	TGTGCCAGCAGCTTGGACCGAGGAGGCCATCAGCCCCAGCATTTT
TRBV19	-	TRBD1	TRBJ1-2	CASSIDREVANGYTF	TGTGCCAGTAGTATCGACAGGGAAGTTGCCAACGGCTACACCTTC
TRBV4-1	-	TRBD1	TRBJ1-5	CASSQDQGESNQPQHF	TGCGCCAGCAGCCAAGATCAGGGGGAAAGCAATCAGCCCCAGCATTTT
TRBV2	few	-	TRBJ1-1	CASRPTGVNTEAFF	TGTGCCAGCAGACCAACAGGAGTGAACACTGAAGCTTTCTTT
TRBV27	-	-	TRBJ2-7	CASSADKISYEQYF	TGTGCCAGCAGTGCGGACAAGATCTCCTACGAGCAGTACTTC
TRBV5-4	few	-	TRBJ2-7	CASSLKGQVREGGGYEQYF	TGTGCCAGCAGCTTAAAGGGACAGGTCAGGGAGGGGGGGGGCTACGAGCAGTACTTC
TRBV7-6	-	-	TRBJ2-7	CASSLGALYEQYF	TGTGCCAGCAGCTTAGGGGCCCTTTACGAGCAGTACTTC
TRBV11-2	-	TRBD1	TRBJ2-7	CASSFPGQGMYEQYF	TGTGCCAGCAGCTTCCCGGGACAGGGCATGTACGAGCAGTACTTC
TRBV5-1	-	TRBD1	TRBJ2-7	CASSLASGTGYTYEQYF	TGCGCCAGCAGCTTGGCCTCCGGGACAGGGTATACCTACGAGCAGTACTTC
TRBV19	-	TRBD1	TRBJ1-6	CASSLRPGQNSPLHF	TGTGCCAGTAGTCTGAGACCGGGACAGAATTCACCCCTCCACTTT
TRBV6-5	-	-	TRBJ2-7	CASSYGAGSSYEQYF	TGTGCCAGCAGTTACGGGGCAGGCTCGTCCTACGAGCAGTACTTC
TRBV30	-	-	TRBJ2-2	CAWNAGAGELFF	TGTGCCTGGAATGCGGGCGCCGGGGAGCTGTTTTTT
TRBV7-2	-	-	TRBJ2-7	CASSLISASEQYF	TGTGCCAGCAGCTTAATTTCCGCGAGTGAGCAGTACTTC
TRBV7-2	-	TRBD1	TRBJ2-7	CASSSYPGQGRDEQYF	TGTGCCAGCAGCTCGTACCCGGGACAGGGGAGGGACGAGCAGTACTTC
TRBV5-4	once	TRBD1	TRBJ1-2	CASSPGQGGNYGYTF	TGTGCCAGCAGCCCGGGACAGGGAGGGAACTATGGCTACACCTTC
TRBV11-2	-	-	TRBJ2-7	CASSLSSYEQYF	TGTGCCAGCAGCCTGAGCTCCTACGAGCAGTACTTC
TRBV6-5	-	TRBD2	TRBJ2-3	CASSYPGLAGTDTQYF	TGTGCCAGCAGTTACCCGGGACTAGCGGGCACAGATACGCAGTATTTT
TRBV4-3	-	-	TRBJ2-7	CASSQWAGPYEQYF	TGCGCCAGCAGCCAATGGGCAGGGCCCTACGAGCAGTACTTC
TRBV25-1	-	TRBD1	TRBJ1-1	CASSDRDRPHYEAFF	TGTGCCAGCAGTGACCGGGACAGGCCCCACTATGAAGCTTTCTTT
TRBV5-1	few	TRBD1	TRBJ1-4	CASSSQGEVGKLFF	TGCGCCAGCAGCTCCCAGGGGGAGGTTGGAAAACTGTTTTTT
TRBV7-3	-	-	TRBJ1-1	CASSQSGTSTEAFF	TGTGCCAGCAGCCAATCCGGGACATCCACTGAAGCTTTCTTT
TRBV18	-	-	TRBJ1-1	CASSRETALLNTEAFF	TGTGCCAGCTCACGCGAAACAGCCCTTTTGAACACTGAAGCTTTCTTT
TRBV10-3	-	TRBD1	TRBJ1-1	CAISRQGGNTEAFF	TGTGCCATCAGCCGACAGGGCGGGAACACTGAAGCTTTCTTT
TRBV6-1	-	TRBD1	TRBJ2-2	CASSPRQGVTGELFF	TGTGCCAGCAGTCCTAGACAGGGAGTCACCGGGGAGCTGTTTTTT
TRBV6-5	-	-	TRBJ2-6	CASSEGSGANVLTF	TGTGCCAGCAGTGAGGGCTCTGGGGCCAACGTCCTGACTTTC
TRBV2	-	-	TRBJ1-4	CASSEALTVNEKLFF	TGTGCCAGCAGTGAAGCGCTCACGGTTAATGAAAAACTGTTTTTT
TRBV7-9	-	TRBD2	TRBJ2-7	CASSPASGHSYEQYF	TGTGCCAGCAGTCCGGCTAGCGGGCATTCCTACGAGCAGTACTTC
TRBV28	-	TRBD1	TRBJ2-6	CASSTNTPGTAKSGANVLTF	TGTGCCAGCAGTACAAACACGCCCGGGACAGCAAAGTCTGGGGCCAACGTCCTGACTTTC
TRBV7-3	-	-	TRBJ2-2	CASSPQLNTGELFF	TGTGCCAGCAGCCCCCAGTTGAACACCGGGGAGCTGTTTTTT
TRBV12-5	-	-	TRBJ1-1	CASGSPGTMNTEAFF	TGTGCTAGTGGTTCGCCGGGGACAATGAACACTGAAGCTTTCTTT
TRBV6-1	-	-	TRBJ2-3	CASGSPGYTDTQYF	TGTGCCAGCGGCAGTCCAGGCTACACAGATACGCAGTATTTT
TRBV12-5	-	TRBD2	TRBJ2-1	CASGQGGPTHEQFF	TGTGCTAGTGGTCAGGGAGGGCCCACTCATGAGCAGTTCTTC
TRBV4-3	-	-	TRBJ2-3	CASSQAPTVAGRSQYF	TGCGCCAGCAGCCAAGCACCCACCGTCGCGGGGCGAAGCCAGTATTTT
TRBV6-1	-	-	TRBJ2-3	CASRFRGADTQYF	TGTGCCAGCAGATTTAGGGGCGCAGATACGCAGTATTTT
TRBV7-2	-	-	TRBJ2-2	CASSRGGTRNTGELFF	TGTGCCAGCAGCCGCGGCGGGACCCGTAACACCGGGGAGCTGTTTTTT
TRBV7-9	-	-	TRBJ2-7	CASSPELGEAYEQYF	TGTGCCAGCAGCCCCGAACTAGGCGAGGCGTACGAGCAGTACTTC
TRBV6-5	-	TRBD1	TRBJ2-7	CASSFPGQGVYEQYF	TGTGCCAGCAGTTTTCCGGGACAGGGGGTCTACGAGCAGTACTTC
TRBV18	-	TRBD2	TRBJ2-5	CASSPNKLAGGQETQYF	TGTGCCAGCTCACCAAATAAACTAGCGGGGGGCCAAGAGACCCAGTACTTC